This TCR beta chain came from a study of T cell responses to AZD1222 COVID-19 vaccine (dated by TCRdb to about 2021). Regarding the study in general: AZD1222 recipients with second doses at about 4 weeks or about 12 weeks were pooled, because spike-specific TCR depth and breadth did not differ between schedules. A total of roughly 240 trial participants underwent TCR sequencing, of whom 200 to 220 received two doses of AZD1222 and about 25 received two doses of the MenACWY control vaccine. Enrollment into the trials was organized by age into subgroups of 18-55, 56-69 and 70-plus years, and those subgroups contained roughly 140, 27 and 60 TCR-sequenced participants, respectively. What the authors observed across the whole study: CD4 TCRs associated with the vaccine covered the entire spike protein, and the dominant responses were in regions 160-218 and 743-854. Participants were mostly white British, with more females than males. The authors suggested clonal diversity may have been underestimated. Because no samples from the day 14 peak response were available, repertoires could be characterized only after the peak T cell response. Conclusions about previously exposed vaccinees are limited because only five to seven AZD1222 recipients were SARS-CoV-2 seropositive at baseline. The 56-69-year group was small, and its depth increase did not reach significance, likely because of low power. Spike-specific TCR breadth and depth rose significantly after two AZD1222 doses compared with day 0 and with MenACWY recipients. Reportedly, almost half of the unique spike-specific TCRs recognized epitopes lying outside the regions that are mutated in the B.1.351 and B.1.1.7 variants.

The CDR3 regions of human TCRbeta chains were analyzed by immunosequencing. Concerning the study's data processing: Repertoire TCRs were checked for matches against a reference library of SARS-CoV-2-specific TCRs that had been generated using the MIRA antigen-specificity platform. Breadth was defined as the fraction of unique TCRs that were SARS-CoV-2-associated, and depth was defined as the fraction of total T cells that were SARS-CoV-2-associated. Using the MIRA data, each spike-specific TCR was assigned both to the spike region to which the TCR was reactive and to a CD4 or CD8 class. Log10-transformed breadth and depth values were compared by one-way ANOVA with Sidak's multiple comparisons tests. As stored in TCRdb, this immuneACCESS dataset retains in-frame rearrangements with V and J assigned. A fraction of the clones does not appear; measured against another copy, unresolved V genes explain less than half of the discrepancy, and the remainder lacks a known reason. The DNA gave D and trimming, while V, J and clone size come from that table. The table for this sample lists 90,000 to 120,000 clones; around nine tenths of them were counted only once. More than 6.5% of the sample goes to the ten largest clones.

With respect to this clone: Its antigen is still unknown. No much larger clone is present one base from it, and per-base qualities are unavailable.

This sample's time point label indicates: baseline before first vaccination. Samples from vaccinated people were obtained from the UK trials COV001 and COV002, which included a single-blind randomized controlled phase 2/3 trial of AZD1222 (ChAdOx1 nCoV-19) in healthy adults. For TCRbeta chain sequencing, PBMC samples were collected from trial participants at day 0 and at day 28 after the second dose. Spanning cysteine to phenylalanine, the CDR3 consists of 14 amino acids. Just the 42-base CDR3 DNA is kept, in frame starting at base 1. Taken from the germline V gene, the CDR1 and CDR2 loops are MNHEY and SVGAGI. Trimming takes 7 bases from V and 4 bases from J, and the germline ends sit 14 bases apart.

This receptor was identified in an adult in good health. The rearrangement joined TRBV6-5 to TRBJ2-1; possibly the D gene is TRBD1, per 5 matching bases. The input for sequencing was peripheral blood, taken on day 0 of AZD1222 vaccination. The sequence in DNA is TGTGCCAGCAAAACGAACCCAGGGTACAATGAGCAGTTCTTC. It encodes CASKTNPGYNEQFF.